A single sample is the source of the 19 T cell receptor beta chains below, sequenced in a study of blood T cells in healthy people across ages. Primed by a sample-barcoded 5' primer and a J-beta primer mix, a second PCR proceeded for about 6 to 12 cycles. From the 5' RACE reads, TCRdb called clonotypes with MiXCR, one entry per CDR3 protein. There are about 1,000,000 distinct CDR3 sequences in the sample; 45% occur only once, and approximately 20% lies in the top ten. Input material: blood. The source is a woman aged 60-75 years in good health.

The gene calls are TRBV20-1 and TRBJ2-6; D remains unclear. CDR3 length equals 17 residues. CDR1 and CDR2 from the germline V gene are DFQATT and SNEGSKA (reference sequence). V was cut by 1 base and J by 3 bases, with 16 bases left in between. CDR3: CSARGGLMRYGANVLTF. In nucleotides, the CDR3 is TGCAGTGCTAGAGGGGGATTGATGAGGTATGGGGCCAACGTCCTGACTTTC.

This chain connects TRBV29-1 to TRBJ2-7, with a weak D call TRBD2 (6 bases). The CDR3 runs 13 residues. The germline V gene encodes CDR1 SQVTM and CDR2 ANQGSEA. V lost 6 bases and J 1 base, leaving 13 bases between the germline ends. The CDR3 nucleotides read TGCAGCGTCTTCCGGGACTCTTCCTACGAGCAGTACTTC. Protein sequence: CSVFRDSSYEQYF.

The V and J genes are TRBV7-9 and TRBJ2-7; no clear D. The ends were cut back, 3 bases at V and 2 bases at J, with 8 bases in the middle. The CDR3 is 13 amino acids. Looked up from germline, CDR1 is SEHNR and CDR2 is FQNEAQ (reference sequence). CDR3 protein: CASSFGPPYEQYF. Written as DNA, the CDR3 is TGTGCCAGCAGCTTTGGGCCACCCTACGAGCAGTACTTC.

This clonotype was observed a few times. V and J are TRBV27 and TRBJ2-7; D unclear. Trimming removed 8 bases at V and 6 bases at J, with 11 bases between. This CDR3 has 11 residues. CDR1 and CDR2 (germline): MNHEY, SMNVEV (reference sequence). CDR3 protein: CASVFGIEQYF. Written as DNA, the CDR3 is TGTGCCAGCGTTTTTGGGATCGAGCAGTACTTC.

The V call is TRBV28, the J call TRBJ2-7; weak D call: TRBD1 (5 bases). The CDR3 contains 16 residues. Between the trimmed V and J ends, which lost 2 bases and 2 bases, there was a span of 16 bases. The germline V gene has CDR1 MDHEN and CDR2 SYDVKM. The CDR3 region has the DNA TGTGCCAGCAGTTTAGTTGTTGGGGCAGGACCCTACGAGCAGTACTTC. It is translated as CASSLVVGAGPYEQYF.

This clonotype showed up just once. This sequence joins TRBV20-1 and TRBJ2-7, with a weak D call TRBD2 (6 bases). CDR3 size: 15 residues. V lost 6 bases to trimming and J lost 9 bases, with 27 bases between them. Germline CDR1 reads DFQATT; CDR2 reads SNEGSKA (reference sequence). The CDR3: CSAPPSAQGHLRQYF. The CDR3 nucleotides read TGCAGTGCCCCCCCTAGCGCCCAAGGCCACTTGAGGCAGTACTTC.

This clonotype was counted only a few times. This chain connects TRBV29-1 to TRBJ2-1; 8 bases map to TRBD1. The CDR3 contains 13 residues. CDR1 and CDR2 from the germline V gene are SQVTM and ANQGSEA. The J segment lost 2 bases and the V segment lost 7 bases, leaving 4 bases of the junction unmatched. The CDR3 bases are TGCAGCGAAAACAGGGGGGCCTACAATGAGCAGTTCTTC. It encodes CSENRGAYNEQFF.

This clonotype was seen a handful of times. CDR3 DNA sequence: TGTGCCAGCAGTTTAGCGGTGGGGGCGCGAGGCTACACCTTC. Protein sequence: CASSLAVGARGYTF. This chain links TRBV12-3 or TRBV12-4 with TRBJ1-2, with D maybe TRBD1 (6 bases). The V end was cut by 0 bases, the J end by 8 bases, with 13 bases between. The length of the CDR3 is 14 residues.

This clonotype was detected only a few times. The chain has TRBV5-1 and TRBJ2-7; 7 bases line up with TRBD2. V lost 2 bases to trimming and J lost 5 bases; unmatched junction nucleotides: 13. The germline V gene encodes CDR1 SGHRS and CDR2 YFSETQ. The CDR3 contains 16 residues. CDR3 in amino acids: CASSLGSSGQGHEQYF. In DNA, the CDR3 is TGCGCCAGCAGCTTAGGATCTAGCGGTCAAGGCCACGAGCAGTACTTC.

J is TRBJ2-5 and V is TRBV6-6; D is uncertain. Per the germline V gene, CDR1 is MNHNY and CDR2 is SVGAGI (reference sequence). V lost 2 bases and J 4 bases, leaving 14 bases between the germline ends. The CDR3 has 15 amino acids. CDR3 residues: CASSYPGRGAETQYF. The CDR3 DNA sequence: TGTGCCAGCAGTTACCCGGGCAGAGGTGCAGAGACCCAGTACTTC.

The CDR3 sequence is CASTPQGGPYNEQFF. The CDR3 DNA sequence: TGTGCCAGCACCCCGCAGGGGGGTCCCTACAATGAGCAGTTCTTC. This chain connects TRBV6-2 or TRBV6-3 to TRBJ2-1; the D gene is possibly TRBD1 (7 bases). V lost 7 bases and J 2 bases, leaving 15 bases between the germline ends. This CDR3 has 15 residues. Germline CDR1 MNHEY, CDR2 SVGEGT.

The chain links TRBV5-4 to TRBJ2-1; TRBD2 agrees at 7 bases. The CDR3 consists of 15 residues. Germline CDR1 and CDR2: SGHNT and YYREEE (reference sequence). The V gene end was trimmed by 10 bases and the J gene end by 1 base; junction bases not matched to a gene: 11. The CDR3 DNA sequence: TGTGCCTGCCAGCGGGATGGCGGGTCCTACAATGAGCAGTTCTTC. Translating gives CACQRDGGSYNEQFF.

This clonotype turned up a few times. The chain is built from TRBV11-2 and TRBJ2-7; tentatively, D is TRBD2 (7 bases). The CDR3 consists of 15 residues. The germline V gene encodes CDR1 SGHAT and CDR2 FQNNGV. V was pared by 6 bases and J by 0 bases, with 15 bases between. In DNA form, the CDR3 reads TGTGCCAGCAGGCCCTGGGGGGGCCGCTCCTACGAGCAGTACTTC. Translated: CASRPWGGRSYEQYF.

A few counts support this clonotype. The CDR3 DNA sequence: TGCGCCAGCAGCTTGGTTGACTACAATGAGCAGTTCTTC. It yields the protein CASSLVDYNEQFF. The V gene is TRBV5-1, the J gene TRBJ2-1, with unresolved D. This CDR3 spans 13 amino acids. Germline CDR1 is SGHRS and CDR2 is YFSETQ. V lost 0 bases to trimming and J lost 3 bases, with 4 bases between them. Full variable domain (remainder filled in from reference TRBV5-1 and TRBJ2-1): KAGVTQTPRYLIKTRGQQVTLSCSPISGHRSVSWYQQTPGQGLQFLFEYFSETQRNKGNFPGRFSGRQFSNSRSEMNVSTLELGDSALYLCASSLVDYNEQFFGPGTRLTVL.

As to this clonotype: At one end, the junction sequence differs from germline, possibly due to a read error. The chain carries TRBV5-1 and TRBJ2-7; TRBD1 matches at 9 bases. This CDR3 is built from 14 residues. The germline V gene encodes CDR1 SGHRS and CDR2 YFSETQ. CDR3 DNA sequence: TGTGCCAGCAGTTTATTGGGACAGGGATACGAGCAGTACTTC. Its translation: CASSLLGQGYEQYF. Full variable domain (outside the CDR3, taken from reference TRBV5-1 and TRBJ2-7): KAGVTQTPRYLIKTRGQQVTLSCSPISGHRSVSWYQQTPGQGLQFLFEYFSETQRNKGNFPGRFSGRQFSNSRSEMNVSTLELGDSALYLCASSLLGQGYEQYFGPGTRLTVT.

This clonotype was seen more than once but under ten times. The rearrangement uses TRBV28 and TRBJ2-1; D is ambiguous. From germline, CDR1 is MDHEN and CDR2 SYDVKM. This CDR3 region has 17 residues. Trimming shortened V by 5 bases and J by 4 bases, and 21 bases separated the two germline ends. The CDR3 nucleotides are TGTGCCAGCAGTCAGAGCGTACCAGGTCGGTTGTACAATGAGCAGTTCTTC. It codes for CASSQSVPGRLYNEQFF.

This chain connects TRBV27 to TRBJ2-3, with 9 bases matching TRBD2. The CDR3 has 16 residues. Germline trimming cut 1 base from V and 2 bases from J; bases unmatched to any gene: 4. CDR1 is MNHEY and CDR2 is SMNVEV in the germline V gene (reference sequence). CDR3 in amino acids: CASSLFLAGPTDTQYF. In DNA, the CDR3 is TGTGCCAGCAGTTTATTTCTAGCGGGACCCACAGATACGCAGTATTTT.

This chain links TRBV5-1 with TRBJ2-1; 8 positions match TRBD1. Germline V gene data show CDR1 as SGHRS and CDR2 as YFSETQ. The CDR3 consists of 15 residues. The J segment lost 0 bases and the V segment lost 3 bases, leaving 2 bases of the junction unmatched. For the CDR3, the DNA is TGCGCCAGCAGCTCTACAGGGGGCTCCTACAATGAGCAGTTCTTC. Its translation: CASSSTGGSYNEQFF.

V and J are TRBV9 and TRBJ2-1, with a tentative D call TRBD2 (5 bases). Trimming removed 7 bases from V and 6 bases from J, with 14 bases in between. This CDR3 has 13 amino acids. Germline values: CDR1 SGDLS, CDR2 YYNGEE. The CDR3 protein is CASSEGSSNEQFF. The DNA for the CDR3 is TGTGCCAGCTCCGAGGGAAGCTCCAATGAGCAGTTCTTC.